This TCR beta chain was retrieved from a study of T cells in Graves' hyperthyroidism and ophthalmopathy. Germline loops: CDR1 ENHRY, CDR2 SYGVKD. The CDR3 runs to 14 residues. The investigators amplified TCR beta CDR3 regions from RNA transcripts. The HTBI primer set served for first-round RT-PCR of the TCR CDR3. TCRdb re-called the multiplex PCR reads through MiXCR, storing one row per CDR3 protein. The sample lists 210,000 or so distinct CDR3 sequences, 17% occurring once. Comments on this clonotype: A junction end diverges from the germline sequence, so it may reflect a read error.

The sequence was obtained from a man over 45 with Graves' hyperthyroidism. The chain uses TRBV10-3 and TRBJ1-5; D not resolved. Material: blood. This CDR3 reads CAISLAAFNQPQHF. In nucleotides, the CDR3 is TGTGCCATCAGTCTCGCCGCCTTCAATCAGCCTCAGCATTTT.